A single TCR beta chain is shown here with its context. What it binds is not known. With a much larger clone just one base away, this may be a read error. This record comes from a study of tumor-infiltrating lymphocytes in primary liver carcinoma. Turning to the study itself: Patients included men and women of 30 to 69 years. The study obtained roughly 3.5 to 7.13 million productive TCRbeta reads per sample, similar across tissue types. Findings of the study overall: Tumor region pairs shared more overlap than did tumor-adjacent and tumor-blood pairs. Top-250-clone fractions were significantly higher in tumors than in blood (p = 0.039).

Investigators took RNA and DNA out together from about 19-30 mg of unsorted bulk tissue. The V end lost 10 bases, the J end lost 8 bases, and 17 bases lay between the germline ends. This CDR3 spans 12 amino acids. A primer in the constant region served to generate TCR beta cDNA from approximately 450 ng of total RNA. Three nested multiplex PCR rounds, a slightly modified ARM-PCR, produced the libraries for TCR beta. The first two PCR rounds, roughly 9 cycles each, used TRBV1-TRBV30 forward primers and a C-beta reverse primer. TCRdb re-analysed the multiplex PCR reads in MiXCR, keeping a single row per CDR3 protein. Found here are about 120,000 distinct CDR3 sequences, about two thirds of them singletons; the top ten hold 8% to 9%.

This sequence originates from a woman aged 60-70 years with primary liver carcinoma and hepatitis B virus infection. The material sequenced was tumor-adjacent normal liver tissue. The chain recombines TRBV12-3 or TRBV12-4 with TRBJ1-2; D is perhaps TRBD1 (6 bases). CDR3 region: CANRVGDYGYTF. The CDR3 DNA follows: TGTGCCAACAGGGTAGGGGATTACGGCTACACCTTC.